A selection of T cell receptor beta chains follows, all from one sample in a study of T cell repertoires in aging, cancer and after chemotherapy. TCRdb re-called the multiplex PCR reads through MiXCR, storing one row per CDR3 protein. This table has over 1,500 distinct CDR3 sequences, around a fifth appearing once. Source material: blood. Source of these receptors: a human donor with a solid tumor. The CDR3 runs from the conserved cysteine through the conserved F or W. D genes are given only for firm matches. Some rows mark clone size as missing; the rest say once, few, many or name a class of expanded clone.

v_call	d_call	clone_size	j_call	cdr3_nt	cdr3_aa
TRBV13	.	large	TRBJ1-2	TGTGCCAGCAGCTTAGGTGGCAGGGGTAGGTACGGCTACACCTTC	CASSLGGRGRYGYTF
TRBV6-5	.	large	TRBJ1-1	TGTGCCAGGGACCGAGGGATGAACACTGAAGCTTTCTTT	CARDRGMNTEAFF
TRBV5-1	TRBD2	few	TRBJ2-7	TGCGCCAGCAGCTGGAGTTCTAGCGGGGTAAGCTCCTACGAGCAGTACTTC	CASSWSSSGVSSYEQYF
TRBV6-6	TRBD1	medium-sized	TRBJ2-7	TGTGCCAGCAGTTACCCCGGGACAGGGATTTCCTACGAGCAGTACTTC	CASSYPGTGISYEQYF
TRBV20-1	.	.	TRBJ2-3	TGCAGTGCTAGGTCGGGGAGTTCTGGCACAGATACGCAGTATTTT	CSARSGSSGTDTQYF
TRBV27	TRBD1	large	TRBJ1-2	TGTGCCAGCAGTCTGACAGGGGGGTATGGCTACACCTTC	CASSLTGGYGYTF
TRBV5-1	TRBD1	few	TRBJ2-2	TGCGCCAGCAGCTTCGCGGGACAGGGGAACACCGGGGAGCTGTTTTTT	CASSFAGQGNTGELFF
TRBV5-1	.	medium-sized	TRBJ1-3	TGCGCCAGCAGCTTGGTGGCCAGCTCTGGAAACACCATATATTTT	CASSLVASSGNTIYF
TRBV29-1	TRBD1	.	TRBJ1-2	TGCAGCGTTGTAGGGGGGGACAGCTATGGCTACACCTTC	CSVVGGDSYGYTF
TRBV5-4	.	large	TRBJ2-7	TGTGCCAGCAGCTTGCCCGGGCCGGTCTCCTACGAGCAGTACTTC	CASSLPGPVSYEQYF
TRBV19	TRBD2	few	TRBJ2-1	TGTGCCAGTAGTATAATGGCTAGCGGGGGCGATGAGCAGTTCTTC	CASSIMASGGDEQFF
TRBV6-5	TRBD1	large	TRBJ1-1	TGTGCCAGCAGACCCGGGACAGGGGCCCCTGTGTTAACTGAAGCTTTCTTT	CASRPGTGAPVLTEAFF
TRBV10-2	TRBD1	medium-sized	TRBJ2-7	TGCGCCAGCATCGGGACAGTCTACGAGCAGTACTTC	CASIGTVYEQYF
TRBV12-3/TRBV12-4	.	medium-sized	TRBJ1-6	TGTGCCAGCATCTTGACACCAGGAGCACCCCTCCACTTT	CASILTPGAPLHF
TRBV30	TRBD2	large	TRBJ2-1	TGTGCCTGGAGCCTGGGACTAGCGGGATCTTATAGCTCCTACAATGAGCAGTTCTTC	CAWSLGLAGSYSSYNEQFF
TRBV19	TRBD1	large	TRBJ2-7	TGTGCCAGTAGTATGGCGGGACAGGGCGTCTACGAGCAGTACTTC	CASSMAGQGVYEQYF
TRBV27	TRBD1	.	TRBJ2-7	TGTGCCAGCAGTCTAGGACAGGGACGGCAGTACTTC	CASSLGQGRQYF
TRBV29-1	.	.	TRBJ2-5	TGCAGCGTTGGGGGGACCGTCGGGGAGACCCAGTACTTC	CSVGGTVGETQYF
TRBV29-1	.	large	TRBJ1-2	TGCAGCGTTGAAGGGGGATTCTATGGCTACACCTTC	CSVEGGFYGYTF
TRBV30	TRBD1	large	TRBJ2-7	TGTGCCTGGAGGAGGGGGGGACAGGGGGCCTACGAGCAGTACTTC	CAWRRGGQGAYEQYF
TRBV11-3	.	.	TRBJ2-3	TGTGCCAGCAGCTTATCCCTCACAGATACGCAGTATTTT	CASSLSLTDTQYF
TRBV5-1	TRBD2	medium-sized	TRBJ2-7	TGCGCCAGCAGCTTGACCCGGGACTACCGGGTGTACGAGCAGTACTTC	CASSLTRDYRVYEQYF
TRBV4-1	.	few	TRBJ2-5	TGCGCCAGCAGCCAAGAGGGCAGGGCCCAAGAGACCCAGTACTTC	CASSQEGRAQETQYF
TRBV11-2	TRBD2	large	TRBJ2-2	TGTGCCAGCAGCTCGACTAGCGGGGATAACACCGGGGAGCTGTTTTTT	CASSSTSGDNTGELFF
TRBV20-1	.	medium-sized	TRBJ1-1	TGCAGTGCTAGTTCCGAGGGGCAGGGGCCAACTGAAGCTTTCTTT	CSASSEGQGPTEAFF
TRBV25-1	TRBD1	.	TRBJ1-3	TGTGCCAGCAGTGGCCAGGGGGACCTGCCGGCTGGAAACACCATATATTTT	CASSGQGDLPAGNTIYF
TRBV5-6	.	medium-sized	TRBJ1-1	TGTGCCAGCAGCCCCGGTGGGGGAACTGAAGCTTTCTTT	CASSPGGGTEAFF
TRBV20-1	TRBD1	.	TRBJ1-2	TGCAGTGCTAGTCCGGGGACAGGGGACTATGGCTACACCTTC	CSASPGTGDYGYTF
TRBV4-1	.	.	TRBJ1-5	TGCGCCAGCAGCCAAGGGGGTACTAGCAATCAGCCCCAGCATTTT	CASSQGGTSNQPQHF
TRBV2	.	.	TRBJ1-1	TGTGCCAGCAGGCAGGGAAGAGGCACTGAAGCTTTCTTT	CASRQGRGTEAFF
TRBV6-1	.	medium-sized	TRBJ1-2	TGTGCCAGCAGTGAAGCCAGCTTCTATGGCTACACCTTC	CASSEASFYGYTF
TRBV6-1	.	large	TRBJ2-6	TGTGCCAGCAGTGAAGCACACTCTGGGGCCAACGTCCTGACTTTC	CASSEAHSGANVLTF
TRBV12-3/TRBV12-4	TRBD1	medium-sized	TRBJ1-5	TGTGCCAGCAGTTTAGGACGACAGGGGCCCGGCAATCAGCCCCAGCATTTT	CASSLGRQGPGNQPQHF
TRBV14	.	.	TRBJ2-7	TGTGCCAGCAGCCCCTTACAGGGGACTACGATCGCGCAGTACTTC	CASSPLQGTTIAQYF
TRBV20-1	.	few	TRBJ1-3	TGCAGTGCTAGACAAGCTTTCCCCGGGAGCTCTGCCGGAAACACCATATATTTT	CSARQAFPGSSAGNTIYF
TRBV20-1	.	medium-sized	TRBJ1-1	TGCAGTACCACAGATATGAACACTGAAGCTTTCTTT	CSTTDMNTEAFF
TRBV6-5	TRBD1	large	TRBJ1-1	TGTGCCAGCAGTCGCGGACAGGGGATGAACACTGAAGCTTTCTTT	CASSRGQGMNTEAFF
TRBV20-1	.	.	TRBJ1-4	TGCAGTGCTAGCCCCCCAGGCCTTCGAGCTACTAATGAAAAACTGTTTTTT	CSASPPGLRATNEKLFF
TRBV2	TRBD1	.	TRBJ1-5	TGTGCCAGCAAGCTCCGGGACAGCCTATATCAGCCCCAGCATTTT	CASKLRDSLYQPQHF
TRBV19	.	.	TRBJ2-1	TGTGCCAGTAGTCTTCCAGGGAACTCCTACAATGAGCAGTTCTTC	CASSLPGNSYNEQFF
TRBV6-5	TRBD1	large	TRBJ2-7	TGTGCCAGCAGTTACCCGGGACAGGGTAGAGAGCAGTACTTC	CASSYPGQGREQYF
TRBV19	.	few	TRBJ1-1	TGTGCCAGTAGTCTGGGGGCCGTTAACACTGAAGCTTTCTTT	CASSLGAVNTEAFF
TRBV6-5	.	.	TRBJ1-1	TGTGCCAGCAGTTACTCGCCGTTGGGATATTGGGGGGCTTGGAACACTGAAGCTTTCTTT	CASSYSPLGYWGAWNTEAFF
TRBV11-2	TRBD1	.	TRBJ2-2	TGTGCCAGCAGCCCCCCCCGCTGGGGACAGGGTTGGACCGGGGAGCTGTTTTTT	CASSPPRWGQGWTGELFF
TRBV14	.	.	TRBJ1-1	TGTGCCAGCAGCCAGGGTGACCTCAAAGCTTTCTTT	CASSQGDLKAFF
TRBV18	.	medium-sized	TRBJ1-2	TGTGCCAGCTCACCAAGCGGAATCGATAGCGCCGTCGGCTACACCTTC	CASSPSGIDSAVGYTF
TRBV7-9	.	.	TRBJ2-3	TGTGCCAGCAGCTTAGGCCAGCTTAGCACAGATACGCAGTATTTT	CASSLGQLSTDTQYF
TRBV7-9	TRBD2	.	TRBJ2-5	TGTGCCAGCAGCTTAGCGATGGCTAGCGGGAGAAGAGAGACCCAGTACTTC	CASSLAMASGRRETQYF
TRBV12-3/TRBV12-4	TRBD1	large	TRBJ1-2	TGTGCCAGCAGTTCTCCGGGACAGCCTAACTATGGCTACACCTTC	CASSSPGQPNYGYTF
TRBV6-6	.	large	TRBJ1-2	TGTGCCAGCAGCCATGTGGAGGCTCACTATGGCTACACCTTC	CASSHVEAHYGYTF
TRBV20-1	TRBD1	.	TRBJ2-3	TGCAGTGCTAGGGCTCGGGGACAGGGGGAAACAGATACGCAGTATTTT	CSARARGQGETDTQYF
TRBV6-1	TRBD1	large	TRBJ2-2	TGTGCCAGCACTGCGACAGGGTCGGGCACCGGGGAGCTGTTTTTT	CASTATGSGTGELFF
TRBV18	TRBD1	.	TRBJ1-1	TGTGCCAGCTCACTACCAGTGACAGGGCGGAACACTGAAGCTTTCTTT	CASSLPVTGRNTEAFF
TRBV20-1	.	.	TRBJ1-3	TGCAGTGCTGAGGGGGATTCCATTGGAAACACCTTATATTTT	CSAEGDSIGNTLYF
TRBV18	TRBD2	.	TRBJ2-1	TGTGCCAGCTCACCAGGACTAGCCGGGACTCGGGATGAGCAGTTCTTC	CASSPGLAGTRDEQFF
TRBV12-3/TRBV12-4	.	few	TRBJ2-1	TGTGCCAGCAGCGATTGGACTACATACAATGAGCAGTTCTTC	CASSDWTTYNEQFF
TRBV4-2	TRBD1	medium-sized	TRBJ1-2	TGTGCCAGCAGCAACTCCGGGACAGGGAGAGGTGGCTACACCTTC	CASSNSGTGRGGYTF
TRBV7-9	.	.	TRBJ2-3	TGTGCCAGTTACCTAGGGGGAGCCCGCACAGATACGCAGTATTTT	CASYLGGARTDTQYF
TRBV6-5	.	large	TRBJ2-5	TGTGCCAGCAGTGCCAACAGGGCCCCTAGCCAAGAGACCCAGTACTTC	CASSANRAPSQETQYF
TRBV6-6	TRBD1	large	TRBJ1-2	TGTGCCAGCAGTTCCCTCGGGGAGGGGGCGTCGAGCTATGGCTACACCTTC	CASSSLGEGASSYGYTF